The T cell receptor (beta chain) described here comes from a study of T-cell memory formation after mild COVID-19. Whole-study findings and limits: Clones that contracted from day 15 to 85 had balanced CD4/CD8; later expanders were CD4+ biased. Detection of some responders pre-infection suggested pre-existing cross-reactive memory T cells participated. The authors left the SARS-CoV-2 specificity of second-wave clones peaking on day 37 unconfirmed.

The V end was cut by 3 bases, the J end by 3 bases, with 9 bases between. The CDR3 contains 14 residues. CDR1 is MNHEY and CDR2 is SMNVEV in the germline V gene (reference sequence). TCR alpha and TCR beta cDNA libraries carrying sample barcodes and UMIs were produced by 5'RACE using constant-segment primers. TCRdb re-analysed the 5' RACE reads in MiXCR, keeping a single row per CDR3 protein. The sample consists of 250,000 to 350,000 distinct CDR3 sequences, more than 15% of them appearing once. A note on this clonotype: Its target is unknown.

This TCR was recovered from a man aged 18-30 years who had mild COVID-19 (a few samples of this study predate the infection). Cell type and time point are not known. V is TRBV27 and J is TRBJ2-1; D is perhaps TRBD1 (6 bases). The specimen sequenced was PBMCs or a T cell subset sorted from them (not recorded which). The chain's CDR3 is CASSLGQRYNEQFF. CDR3 coding DNA: TGTGCCAGCAGTTTGGGACAACGCTACAATGAGCAGTTCTTC.